These 21 T cell receptor beta chains came from one sample sequenced in a study of T cells after yellow fever vaccination. TCRdb processed the 5' RACE reads anew with MiXCR; each CDR3 protein has one entry. This table holds 100,000 to 150,000 distinct CDR3 sequences, about 8.2% found once. The material sequenced was CD8+ T cells sorted from PBMCs, taken on the day of the yellow fever booster vaccination. The source is a man younger than 35 who received the YFV17D yellow fever vaccine.

This clonotype turned up a few times. The V gene is TRBV19, the J gene TRBJ2-2; D is perhaps TRBD1 (6 bases). CDR1 and CDR2 from the germline V gene are LNHDA and SQIVND (reference sequence). The length of the CDR3 is 14 residues. V was cut by 5 bases and J by 4 bases, with 11 bases left in between. CDR3 in DNA: TGTGCCAGTAGTCAGGGGCAGGGCACCGGGGAGCTGTTTTTT. It encodes CASSQGQGTGELFF.

The chain recombines TRBV2 with TRBJ1-2, with TRBD1 identical over 8 bases. The germline gives CDR1 SNHLY, CDR2 FYNNEI. The ends lost 6 bases at V and 5 bases at J; junction bases unmatched: 5. This CDR3 has 13 residues. CDR3 DNA: TGTGCCAGCAGGGGACAGGATGCTTATGGCTACACCTTC. This gives the protein CASRGQDAYGYTF.

This clonotype was seen a few times. The V call is TRBV3-1, the J call TRBJ2-5; 7 bases align to TRBD1. Trimming at V came to 5 bases and at J to 0 bases, leaving 6 bases not matched to a gene. The CDR3 is made up of 15 amino acids. Germline assignment: CDR1 LGHDT and CDR2 YNNKEL (reference sequence). CDR3 sequence reads: CASSTPGTDQETQYF. In DNA, the CDR3 is TGTGCCAGCAGCACCCCCGGGACAGACCAAGAGACCCAGTACTTC.

This clonotype was counted ten times or more. The genes are TRBV12-3 or TRBV12-4 and TRBJ2-7; 7 bases are shared with TRBD2. This CDR3 has 14 amino acids. The J segment lost 4 bases and the V segment lost 6 bases, leaving 9 bases of the junction unmatched. The CDR3 loop reads CASSQLAGVYEQYF. The CDR3 DNA sequence: TGTGCCAGCAGCCAACTGGCGGGGGTTTACGAGCAGTACTTC.

This clonotype turned up a few times. The chain combines TRBV15 with TRBJ2-1, with TRBD1 matching over 10 bases. Trimming cost V 5 bases and J 8 bases; bases outside gene matches: 12. From germline, CDR1 is LNHNV and CDR2 YYDKDF (reference sequence). CDR3 size: 16 residues. The CDR3 nucleotides are TGTGCCACCAGCGCCCCGGGACAGGGGCCTTTGGATGAGCAGTTCTTC. This translates into CATSAPGQGPLDEQFF.

This clonotype was recorded at least ten times. This chain connects TRBV4-1 to TRBJ2-3, with a weak D call TRBD2 (5 bases). The CDR3 extends over 15 amino acids. V was shortened by 1 base and J by 1 base, with 9 bases between the two germline ends. Germline lookup yields CDR1 MGHRA and CDR2 YSYEKL. CDR3 protein: CASSQVSEGTDTQYF. The CDR3 DNA reads as TGCGCCAGCAGCCAAGTTAGCGAGGGCACAGATACGCAGTATTTT.

This clonotype has a count of ten or more. The V gene is TRBV10-3, the J gene TRBJ2-2; 8 bases match TRBD2. Trimming took 3 bases from V and 5 from J; bases not matched to a gene: 8. Germline V gene lookup returns CDR1 ENHRY and CDR2 SYGVKD. This CDR3 has 16 residues. The CDR3 nucleotides are TGTGCCATCAGTGACCCTGGACTAGCTGGGACCGGGGAGCTGTTTTTT. Amino acids: CAISDPGLAGTGELFF.

This clonotype was seen only a few times. V usage is TRBV24-1 and J usage is TRBJ2-1; TRBD1 aligns across 8 bases. V shed 4 bases and J 6 bases; nucleotides not matched to a gene: 13. The CDR3 extends over 17 amino acids. The V gene's germline CDR1 is KGHDR and CDR2 SFDVKD. The CDR3 DNA reads as TGTGCCACCAGTGAGAAATCCGGGACAGGATTATCCAATGAGCAGTTCTTC. This translates into CATSEKSGTGLSNEQFF.

The chain uses TRBV4-1 and TRBJ1-2; no reliable D call. V lost 0 bases to trimming and J lost 5 bases, with 7 bases between them. This CDR3 spans 13 amino acids. Germline V gene sequence: CDR1 MGHRA, CDR2 YSYEKL. The CDR3 nucleotides are TGCGCCAGCAGCCAAGACGTAACTTATGGCTACACCTTC. Protein product: CASSQDVTYGYTF.

J is TRBJ2-1 and V is TRBV10-2; 10 positions match TRBD2. Trimming cost V 3 bases and J 7 bases; bases outside gene matches: 9. The V gene's germline CDR1 is WSHSY and CDR2 SAAADI. The CDR3 is 16 residues long. The CDR3 protein is CASSDSASGGRNEQFF. The CDR3 DNA reads as TGCGCCAGCAGTGACTCGGCTAGCGGGGGCAGGAATGAGCAGTTCTTC.

The chain has TRBV6-6 and TRBJ2-2; D gene ambiguous. This CDR3 is 16 amino acids long. Germline V gene lookup returns CDR1 MNHNY and CDR2 SVGAGI (reference sequence). The germline V and J ends were trimmed by 2 bases and 2 bases, with 12 bases remaining between them. CDR3 DNA sequence: TGTGCCAGCAGTTACGCAGTCATAGAAAACACCGGGGAGCTGTTTTTT. Translated: CASSYAVIENTGELFF.

The CDR3 coding sequence is TGCGCCAGCAGCTTGCTCGGGGGGGCCGGAGAGACCCAGTACTTC. Protein: CASSLLGGAGETQYF. The rearrangement joins TRBV5-1 to TRBJ2-5; 8 positions match TRBD2. Trimming took 1 base from V and 4 from J; bases not matched to a gene: 6. In germline, CDR1 is SGHRS, CDR2 YFSETQ. This CDR3 comprises 15 residues.

This clonotype was detected only a few times. The chain has TRBV20-1 and TRBJ2-7; the match to TRBD1 covers 7 bases. Germline V CDR1 and CDR2: DFQATT, SNEGSKA (reference sequence). There are 14 residues in the CDR3. Here the CDR3 reads CSAREGTDHYEQYV. The CDR3 DNA follows: TGCAGTGCAAGAGAGGGGACAGACCATTACGAGCAGTACGTC.

This clonotype was recorded a few times. The chain joins TRBV7-3 to TRBJ2-1; tentative D call: TRBD2 (6 bases). The CDR3 length is 16 residues. The V end was cut by 6 bases, the J end by 4 bases, with 19 bases between. The germline CDR1 and CDR2 sequences are SGHTA and FQGTGA. In DNA, the CDR3 is TGTGCCAGCAGTCCCACACCGGGACTGACGTACAATGAGCAGTTCTTC. It specifies CASSPTPGLTYNEQFF.

Only a few counts were recorded for this clonotype. The rearrangement uses TRBV27 and TRBJ2-5, with D perhaps matching TRBD1 or TRBD2 (5 bases each). The CDR3 runs 17 residues. The V and J ends lost 0 bases and 5 bases respectively, with 19 bases between them. CDR1 and CDR2 (germline): MNHEY, SMNVEV (reference sequence). In DNA form, the CDR3 reads TGTGCCAGCAGTTTATCTATGGGGGTGAAAAGCTCGGAGACCCAGTACTTC. It encodes CASSLSMGVKSSETQYF.

This clonotype has more than one count but fewer than ten. The genes are TRBV11-2 and TRBJ2-7; no reliable D call. Trimming removed 0 bases from V and 0 bases from J, with 6 bases in between. CDR3 length: 14 amino acids. From germline, CDR1 is SGHAT and CDR2 FQNNGV. The CDR3 here is CASSLEVGSYEQYV. The CDR3, as DNA: TGTGCCAGCAGCTTAGAAGTTGGCTCCTACGAGCAGTACGTC.

There are a few counts of this clonotype. The chain employs TRBV4-1 and TRBJ2-3; 8 bases agree with TRBD2. V shed 2 bases and J 2 bases; nucleotides not matched to a gene: 3. The CDR3 consists of 15 residues. CDR1 and CDR2 from the germline V gene are MGHRA and YSYEKL. Here the CDR3 reads CASSQIAGNTDTQYF. The DNA of the CDR3 is TGCGCCAGCAGCCAAATAGCGGGGAACACAGATACGCAGTATTTT.

This clonotype has a handful of counts. The rearrangement links TRBV6-1 to TRBJ1-2; weak D call: TRBD1 (5 bases). Per germline, CDR1 MNHNS and CDR2 SASEGT. The CDR3 contains 14 residues. V was trimmed by 3 bases and J by 8 bases, leaving 16 bases between them. CDR3 loop: CASSDYPGGSGYTF. The CDR3 DNA reads as TGTGCCAGCAGTGACTACCCGGGGGGAAGCGGCTACACCTTC.

The rearrangement links TRBV20-1 to TRBJ2-3, with 7 bases matching TRBD2. Unmatched junction bases numbered 14, after V lost 0 bases and J lost 2 bases. There are 18 residues in the CDR3. Germline assignment: CDR1 DFQATT and CDR2 SNEGSKA (reference sequence). The CDR3 DNA reads as TGCAGTGCTAGAGACCCACTGGGGCTAGCGGATCCCACAGATACGCAGTATTTT. Amino acid sequence: CSARDPLGLADPTDTQYF.

V usage is TRBV7-2 and J usage is TRBJ1-1; D remains unclear. The CDR3 extends over 11 amino acids. V was pared by 2 bases and J by 9 bases, with 7 bases between. In germline, CDR1 is SGHTA, CDR2 FQGNSA. The CDR3 spells CASSLMTKAFF. The CDR3 region has the DNA TGTGCCAGCAGCTTAATGACAAAAGCTTTCTTT.

The chain is built from TRBV4-1 and TRBJ2-7, with a possible D match to TRBD1 (5 bases). The germline V and J ends were trimmed by 0 bases and 2 bases, with 11 bases remaining between them. Per the germline V gene, CDR1 is MGHRA and CDR2 is YSYEKL. The CDR3 sequence is 15 residues long. In DNA form, the CDR3 reads TGCGCCAGCAGCCAAGAGGGGCAGGAGACCTACGAGCAGTACTTC. Translation gives CASSQEGQETYEQYF.